A single TCR beta chain is shown here with its context. This clonotype was detected only a few times. Its cognate antigen has yet to be identified. No base quality values were provided; no much bigger clone lies one nucleotide off. Ophthalmopathy patients had moderately to severely active disease, with a Clinical Activity Score of 3 or more, a NOSPECS grade of 4 or more, and a disease duration of less than 3 months. The study excluded patients with uncontrolled infections, other autoimmune diseases, pregnancy or lactation. Clinical symptoms, serum thyroxine and TRAb, thyroid ultrasound, and orbital computed tomography formed the basis for the diagnoses. Ficoll-Paque density gradient centrifugation was used to isolate PBMCs from approximately 10 ml of fresh peripheral blood. Total RNA was extracted using Trizol reagent, and RNA quality was assessed on an Agilent 2100 Bioanalyzer. Trimming accounts for 4 bases at V and 1 base at J, while the number of junction bases matched to no gene is 5. Spanning cysteine to phenylalanine, the CDR3 consists of 16 amino acids. The kept DNA is CDR3 alone, 48 bases in frame from the first base.

This sample stems from a study of T cells in Graves' hyperthyroidism and ophthalmopathy (dated by TCRdb to about 2019). About the full investigation: Peripheral blood was sampled at the time of initial diagnosis, prior to any treatment. Whether ophthalmopathy could be predicted prospectively was tested in an independent validation cohort made up of 18 to 20 hyperthyroidism patients plus 17 patients who later progressed to ophthalmopathy. After sampling, hyperthyroidism patients received methimazole starting at 30 mg daily, and ophthalmopathy patients received high-dose intravenous methylprednisolone. To identify TCR V-J signatures that set the groups apart, the researchers used a discovery cohort of 95 to 100 patients, made up of 40 to 45 with Graves' ophthalmopathy and some 58 with stable Graves' hyperthyroidism. The 80 to 100 discovery patients were randomly divided into training and test sets at a 7:3 ratio. TCR Vbeta CDR3 sequencing of some 140 peripheral blood samples (under 45 ophthalmopathy, 75 hyperthyroidism and around 17 progressor patients) is reported in the paper. In about 6 Graves' hyperthyroidism patients, the study also compared T-cell repertoires from thyroid tissue with T-cell repertoires from blood.

The TCR beta CDR3 regions were amplified from the RNA transcripts. The first round of RT-PCR for the TCR CDR3 was performed with the HTBI primer set and the Qiagen OneStep RT-PCR kit. A second multiplex PCR round built the libraries, followed by size selection and purification. Libraries were sequenced paired-end with 100 bp reads on an Illumina HiSeq2000. In the authors' own workflow: Raw data were processed with SOAPnuke, discarding reads with adapters, uncalled bases, mean Phred below 15, or no exact constant-primer or identifier match. High-quality paired reads were merged using COPE v1.2.5, and each unique nucleotide sequence was defined as a clonotype. MiTCR v1.1 was used to align the clonotypes against IMGT TRBV, TRBD and TRBJ reference segments. Analysis was restricted to V-J combinations with a frequency above 0.0001, which covered roughly 99% of repertoires. A TCS score was defined as the ratio of F50 (clonal expansion) to E x V (chaos), with BLOSUM62-based TCRdist applied between CDR3 peptides within each V-J. Welch's t-statistics and random forest reduced 500 to 550 V-J features to about 12, which were used in a naive Bayes classifier (R e1071). The raw public data were reprocessed by TCRdb itself: fastp quality trimming at Q25, MiXCR clonotype calling, in-frame beta chains only. CDR3 protein duplicates are merged, each entry listing the most common genes and DNA. TCRdb, not the original authors, processed these V and J calls. The table for this sample lists 640,000 or so distinct CDR3 sequences; 14% of them were counted only once. The ten largest clonotypes hold roughly 7% of the sample.

Beyond this particular receptor, the publication reports: During validation, the model predicted progression to ophthalmopathy a median of roughly 7.1 months ahead of onset, with roughly 65% sensitivity and 72% to 80% specificity. A model built on a 13 V-J signature distinguished ophthalmopathy from stable hyperthyroidism, reaching 85% to 90% sensitivity and around 82% specificity in cross-validation and 80%/75% in testing. Sample size was not statistically predetermined, and blinding of investigators to group allocation was not performed. Most expanded thyroid clonotypes (frequency above 0.001) were also detected in blood, a finding suggesting that blood repertoires may reflect thyroid immune responses.

The sequence came from a woman between 18 and 29 years old with Graves' ophthalmopathy. Recombination linked TRBV12-3 or TRBV12-4 to TRBJ2-7; the central 12 bases match TRBD2. What was sequenced was blood. The sequence in DNA is TGTGCCAGCAGTTCCCCCACTAGCGGGAGGTCCTACGAGCAGTACTTC. Translated, this is CASSSPTSGRSYEQYF.